The clone carrying this T cell receptor beta chain was recorded at least ten times. Its antigen is as yet unknown. 2 million unsorted PBMCs were stored in RNAlater at -80 °C before RNA extraction. These data are taken from a study of neurological immune-mediated disorders. Findings and caveats of the study: The most TCR clonal expansion was seen in HTLV-1-associated myelopathy, whereas the least was seen in multiple sclerosis, below the level in healthy controls.

V dropped 4 bases and J dropped 6 bases, with 20 bases sitting between them. CDR1 is SGHRS, CDR2 YFSETQ, per germline. The CDR3 has 16 amino acids. TCRdb re-derived calls from the 5' RACE reads in MiXCR, one entry per CDR3 protein. The data show 77,000 or so distinct CDR3 sequences, roughly 9% seen once. Sequencing was performed on PBMCs. This sequence was found in a man aged 50 to 59 in good health. The chain joins TRBV5-1 to TRBJ2-1; the D call may be TRBD1 or TRBD2 (5 bases each). The CDR3, as DNA: TGCGCCAGCAGCCCCTCGGGACCGATTGGATTCAATGAGCAGTTCTTC. This codes for CASSPSGPIGFNEQFF.